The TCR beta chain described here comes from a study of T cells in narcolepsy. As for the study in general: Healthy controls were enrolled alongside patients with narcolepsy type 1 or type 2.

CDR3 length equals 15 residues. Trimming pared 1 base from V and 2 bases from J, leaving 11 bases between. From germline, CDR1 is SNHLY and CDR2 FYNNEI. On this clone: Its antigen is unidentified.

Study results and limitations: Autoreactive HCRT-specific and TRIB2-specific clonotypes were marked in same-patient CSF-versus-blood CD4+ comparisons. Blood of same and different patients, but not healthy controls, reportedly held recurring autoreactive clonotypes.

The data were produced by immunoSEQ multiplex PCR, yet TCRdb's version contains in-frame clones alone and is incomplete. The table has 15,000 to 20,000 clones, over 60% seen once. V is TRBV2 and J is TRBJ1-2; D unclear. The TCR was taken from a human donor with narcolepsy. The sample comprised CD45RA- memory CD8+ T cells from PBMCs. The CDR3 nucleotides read TGTGCCAGCAGTGAAGAGGGCGCGGCGAACTATGGCTACACCTTC. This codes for CASSEEGAANYGYTF.